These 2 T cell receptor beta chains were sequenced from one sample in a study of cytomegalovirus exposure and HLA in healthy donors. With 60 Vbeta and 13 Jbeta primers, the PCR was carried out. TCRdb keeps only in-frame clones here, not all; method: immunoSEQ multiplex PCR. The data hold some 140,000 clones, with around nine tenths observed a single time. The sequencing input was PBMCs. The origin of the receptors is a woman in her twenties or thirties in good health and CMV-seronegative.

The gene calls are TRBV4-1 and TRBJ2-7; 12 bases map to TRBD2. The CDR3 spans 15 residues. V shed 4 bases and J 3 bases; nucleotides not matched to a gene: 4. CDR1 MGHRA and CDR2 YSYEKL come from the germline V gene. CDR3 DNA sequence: TGCGCCAGCAGCCTCGGACTAGCGGGGCACTACGAGCAGTACTTC. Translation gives CASSLGLAGHYEQYF.

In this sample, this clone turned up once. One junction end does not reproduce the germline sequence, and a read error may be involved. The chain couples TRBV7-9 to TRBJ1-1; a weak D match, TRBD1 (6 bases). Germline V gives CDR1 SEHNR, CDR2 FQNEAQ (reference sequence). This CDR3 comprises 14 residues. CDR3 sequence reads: CSSSPWGRGTEAFF. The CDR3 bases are TGTTCCAGCAGCCCCTGGGGGCGCGGGACTGAAGCTTTCTTT. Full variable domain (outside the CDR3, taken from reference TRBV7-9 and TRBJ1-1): DTGVSQNPRHKITKRGQNVTFRCDPISEHNRLYWYRQTLGQGPEFLTYFQNEAQLEKSRLLSDRFSAERPKGSFSTLEIQRTEQGDSAMYLCSSSPWGRGTEAFFGQGTRLTVV.